This T cell receptor beta chain is from a study of blood T cell repertoires in COVID-19. In the study overall: The origin of the acute and convalescent COVID-19 samples was the United States, Italy and Spain.

TCRdb keeps only in-frame clones here, not all; method: immunoSEQ multiplex PCR. This table has nearly 250,000 clones, 75% to 90% appearing once. This clone was counted many times. Germline loops: CDR1 SGHRS, CDR2 YFSETQ. Trimming pared 0 bases from V and 5 bases from J, leaving 11 bases between. This CDR3 region has 14 residues. Participant ages covered about 18 to 100 years across about two dozen US areas. Participants' reported clinical history set cohort assignment. A COVID-19 case had been met by exposed participants during the 2 weeks before study entry. Sequenced material: PBMCs or T cells enriched from blood (not recorded which). The receptor was isolated from a man in his forties or fifties who had been exposed to COVID-19. The J gene is TRBJ2-5, the V gene TRBV5-1; D gene ambiguous. Written as DNA, the CDR3 is TGCGCCAGCAGCTTGGTGGAGACCTGGGAGACCCAGTACTTC. Translation: CASSLVETWETQYF.